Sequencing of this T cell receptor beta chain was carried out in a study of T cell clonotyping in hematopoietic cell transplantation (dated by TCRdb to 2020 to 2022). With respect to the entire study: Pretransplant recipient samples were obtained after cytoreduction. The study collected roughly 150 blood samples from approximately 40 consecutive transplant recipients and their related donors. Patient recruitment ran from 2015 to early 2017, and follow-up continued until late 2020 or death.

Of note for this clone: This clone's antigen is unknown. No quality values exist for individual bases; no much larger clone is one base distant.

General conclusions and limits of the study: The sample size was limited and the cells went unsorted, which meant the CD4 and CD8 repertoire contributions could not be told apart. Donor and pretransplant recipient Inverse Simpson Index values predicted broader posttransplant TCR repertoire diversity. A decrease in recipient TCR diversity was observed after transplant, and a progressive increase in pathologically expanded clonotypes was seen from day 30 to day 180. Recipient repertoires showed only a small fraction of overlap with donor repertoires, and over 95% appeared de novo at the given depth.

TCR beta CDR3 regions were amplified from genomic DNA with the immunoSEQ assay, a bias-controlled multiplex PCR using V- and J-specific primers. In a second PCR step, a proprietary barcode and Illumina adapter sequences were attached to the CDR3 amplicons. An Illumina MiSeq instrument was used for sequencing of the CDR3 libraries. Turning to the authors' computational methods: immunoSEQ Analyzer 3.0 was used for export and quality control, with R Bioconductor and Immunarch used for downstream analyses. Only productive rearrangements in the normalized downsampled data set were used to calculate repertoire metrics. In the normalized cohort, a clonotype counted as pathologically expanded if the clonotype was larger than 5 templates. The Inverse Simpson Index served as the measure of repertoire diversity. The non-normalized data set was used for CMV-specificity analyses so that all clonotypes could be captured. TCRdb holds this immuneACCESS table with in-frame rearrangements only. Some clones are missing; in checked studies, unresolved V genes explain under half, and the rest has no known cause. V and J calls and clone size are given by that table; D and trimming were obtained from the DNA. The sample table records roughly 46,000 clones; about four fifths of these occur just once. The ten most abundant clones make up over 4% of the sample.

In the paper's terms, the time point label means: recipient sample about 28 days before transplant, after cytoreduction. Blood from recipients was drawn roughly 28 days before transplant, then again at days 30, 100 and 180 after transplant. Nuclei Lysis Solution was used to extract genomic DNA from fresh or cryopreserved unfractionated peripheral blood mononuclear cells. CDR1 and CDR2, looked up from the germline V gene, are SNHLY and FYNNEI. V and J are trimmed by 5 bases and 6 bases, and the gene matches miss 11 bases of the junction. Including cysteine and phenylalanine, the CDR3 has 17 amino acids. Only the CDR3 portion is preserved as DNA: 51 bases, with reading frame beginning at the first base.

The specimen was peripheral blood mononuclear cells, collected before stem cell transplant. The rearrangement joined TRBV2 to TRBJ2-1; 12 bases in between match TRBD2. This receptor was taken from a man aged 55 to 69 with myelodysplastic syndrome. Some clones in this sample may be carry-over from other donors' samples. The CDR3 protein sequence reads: CASSRPRLAGVLNEQFF. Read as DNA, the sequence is TGTGCCAGCAGTCGACCGCGACTAGCGGGGGTACTCAATGAGCAGTTCTTC.